This T cell receptor (beta chain) comes out of a study of cytomegalovirus exposure and HLA in healthy donors. On the study more broadly: A preliminary data release comprised tens of millions of unique TCRs obtained from HLA-typed donors.

This PCR relied on a set of 60 Vbeta primers and 13 Jbeta primers. Sequencing used immunoSEQ multiplex PCR; TCRdb keeps in-frame clones, though not all of them. The profile shows approximately 150,000 clones, approximately 85% of them singletons. This clone was recorded a few times. The antigen remains undetermined. Whole-study findings and limits: Immune exposure data for these donors was limited to CMV serostatus. The authors assumed roughly uniform sequencing depth across donors for presence/absence analyses. Later analysis associated a missense DCLRE1C variant with TCR beta V- and J-gene trimming.

The germline gives CDR1 SGHVS, CDR2 FNYEAQ. V shed 6 bases, J shed 4 bases, and the junction held 14 bases outside the gene matches. The CDR3 is made up of 16 amino acids. The chain joins TRBV7-6 to TRBJ2-5, with 7 bases lining up with TRBD2. The TCR originated in a girl between 5 and 17 years old in good health and CMV-seropositive. The source material was PBMCs. CDR3 DNA sequence: TGTGCCAGCAGTTTTTCAGTACGGGGGGTCGGAGAGACCCAGTACTTC. It encodes CASSFSVRGVGETQYF.